This T cell receptor (beta chain) stems from a study of T cells in localized non-small cell lung cancer. Trimming removed 0 bases at V and 4 bases at J, with 10 bases between. Germline V CDR1 and CDR2: SGDLS, YYNGEE. This CDR3 is 15 amino acids long. Study outcomes and limitations: Those with higher blood T cell density had longer overall survival. Of the top 100 tumor clones, median around 60 were in adjacent lung, approximately 30 among its top 100. Clonality of T cells reached its maximum in uninvolved adjacent lung, surpassing tumor. Multi-region tumor sequencing was not done, so intratumor heterogeneity could not be excluded.

Sequencing used immunoSEQ multiplex PCR; TCRdb keeps in-frame clones, though not all of them. The top ten hold about 19% of the sample, which has around 2,800 clones, about 40% seen once. This clone has just a few counts. Its antigen is undetermined. This TCR derives from a male donor aged 60 or over with stage I squamous cell lung carcinoma. Sequenced here: lung tumor tissue, sampled before any cancer treatment. V gene TRBV9 combines with J gene TRBJ2-2; D may be TRBD2 (6 bases). CDR3 in amino acids: CASSVGGTFTGELFF. CDR3 nucleotides: TGTGCCAGCAGCGTAGGGGGGACTTTCACCGGGGAGCTGTTTTTT.